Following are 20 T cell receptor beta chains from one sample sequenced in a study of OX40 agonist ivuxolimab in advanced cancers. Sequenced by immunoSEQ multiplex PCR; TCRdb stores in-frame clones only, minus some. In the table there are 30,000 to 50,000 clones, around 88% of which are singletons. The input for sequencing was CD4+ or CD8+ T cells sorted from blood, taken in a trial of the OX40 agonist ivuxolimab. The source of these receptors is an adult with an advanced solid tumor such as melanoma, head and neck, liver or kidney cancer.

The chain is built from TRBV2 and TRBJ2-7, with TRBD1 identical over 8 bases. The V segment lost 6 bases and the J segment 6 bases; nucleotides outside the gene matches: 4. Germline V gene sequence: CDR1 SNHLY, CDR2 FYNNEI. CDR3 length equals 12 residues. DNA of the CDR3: TGTGCCAGCAGCCTCGGACAGGGCGAGCAGTACTTC. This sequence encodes CASSLGQGEQYF.

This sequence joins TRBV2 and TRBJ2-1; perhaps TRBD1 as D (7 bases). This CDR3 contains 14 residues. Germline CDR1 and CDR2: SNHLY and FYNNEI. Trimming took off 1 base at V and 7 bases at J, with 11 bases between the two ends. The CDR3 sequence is CASSEGAGGNEQFF. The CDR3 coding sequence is TGTGCCAGCAGTGAAGGGGCAGGGGGGAATGAGCAGTTCTTC.

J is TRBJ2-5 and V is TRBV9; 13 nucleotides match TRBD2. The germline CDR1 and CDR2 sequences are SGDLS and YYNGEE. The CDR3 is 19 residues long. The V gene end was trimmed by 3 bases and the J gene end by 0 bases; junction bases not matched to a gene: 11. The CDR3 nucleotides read TGTGCCAGCAGCGACGGTCGGACTAGCGGGGGAAGTTACCAAGAGACCCAGTACTTC. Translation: CASSDGRTSGGSYQETQYF.

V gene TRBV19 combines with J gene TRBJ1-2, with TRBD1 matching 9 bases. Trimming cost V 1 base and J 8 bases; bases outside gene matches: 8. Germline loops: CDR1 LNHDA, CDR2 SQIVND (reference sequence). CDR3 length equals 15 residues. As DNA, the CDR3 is TGTGCCAGTAGTATAGGACAGGGGGATTCGTTCGGCTACACCTTC. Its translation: CASSIGQGDSFGYTF.

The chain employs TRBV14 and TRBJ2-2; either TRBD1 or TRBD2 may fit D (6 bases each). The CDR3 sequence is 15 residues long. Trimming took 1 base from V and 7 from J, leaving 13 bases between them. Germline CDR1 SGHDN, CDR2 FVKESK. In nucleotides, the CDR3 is TGTGCCAGCAGCCAAGTCTCCGGGGGCCTCGGGGAGCTGTTTTTT. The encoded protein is CASSQVSGGLGELFF. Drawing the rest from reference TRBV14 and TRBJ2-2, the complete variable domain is EAGVTQFPSHSVIEKGQTVTLRCDPISGHDNLYWYRRVMGKEIKFLLHFVKESKQDESGMPNNRFLAERTGGTYSTLKVQPAELEDSGVYFCASSQVSGGLGELFFGEGSRLTVL.

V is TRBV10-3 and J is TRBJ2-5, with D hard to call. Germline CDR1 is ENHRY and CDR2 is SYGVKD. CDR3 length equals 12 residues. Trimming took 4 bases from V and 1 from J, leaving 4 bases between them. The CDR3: CAISGAQETQYF. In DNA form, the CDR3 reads TGTGCCATCAGTGGGGCCCAAGAGACCCAGTACTTC.

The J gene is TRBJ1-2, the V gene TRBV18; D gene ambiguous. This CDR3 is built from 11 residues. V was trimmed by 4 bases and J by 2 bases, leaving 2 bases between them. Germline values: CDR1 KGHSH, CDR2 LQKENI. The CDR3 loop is CASSLNYGYTF. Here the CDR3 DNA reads TGTGCCAGCTCACTCAACTATGGCTACACCTTC.

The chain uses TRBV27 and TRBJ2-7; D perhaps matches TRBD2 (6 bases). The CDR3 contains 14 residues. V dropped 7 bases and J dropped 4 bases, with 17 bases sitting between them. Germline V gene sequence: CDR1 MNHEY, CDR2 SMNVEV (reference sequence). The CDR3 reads CASTPVGGGYEQYF. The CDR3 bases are TGTGCCAGCACCCCGGTGGGGGGTGGTTACGAGCAGTACTTC.

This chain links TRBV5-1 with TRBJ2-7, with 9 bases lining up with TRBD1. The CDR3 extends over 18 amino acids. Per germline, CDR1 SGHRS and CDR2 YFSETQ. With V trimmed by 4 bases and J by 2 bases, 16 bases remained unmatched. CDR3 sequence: CASSHPISGTGKTYEQYF. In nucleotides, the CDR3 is TGCGCCAGCAGCCACCCAATCTCCGGGACAGGGAAAACCTACGAGCAGTACTTC.

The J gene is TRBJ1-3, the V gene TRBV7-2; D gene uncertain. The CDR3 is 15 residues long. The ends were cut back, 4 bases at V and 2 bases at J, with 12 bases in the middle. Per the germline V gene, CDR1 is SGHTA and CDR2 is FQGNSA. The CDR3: CASSSTPPPGNTIYF. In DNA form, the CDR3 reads TGTGCCAGCAGCTCGACACCACCTCCTGGAAACACCATATATTTT.

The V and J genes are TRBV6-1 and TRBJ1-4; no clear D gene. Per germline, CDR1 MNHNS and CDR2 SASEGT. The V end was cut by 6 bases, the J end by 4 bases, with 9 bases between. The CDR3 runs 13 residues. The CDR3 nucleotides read TGTGCCAGCAGGACGGATAGTAATGAAAAACTGTTTTTT. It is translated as CASRTDSNEKLFF.

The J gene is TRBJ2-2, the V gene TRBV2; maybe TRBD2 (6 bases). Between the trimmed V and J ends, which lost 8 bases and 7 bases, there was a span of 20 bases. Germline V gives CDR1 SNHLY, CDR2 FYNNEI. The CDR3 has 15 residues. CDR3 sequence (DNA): TGTGCCAGCTCTCAAGGAGGGCTTAAGGTCGGGGAGCTGTTTTTT. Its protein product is CASSQGGLKVGELFF.

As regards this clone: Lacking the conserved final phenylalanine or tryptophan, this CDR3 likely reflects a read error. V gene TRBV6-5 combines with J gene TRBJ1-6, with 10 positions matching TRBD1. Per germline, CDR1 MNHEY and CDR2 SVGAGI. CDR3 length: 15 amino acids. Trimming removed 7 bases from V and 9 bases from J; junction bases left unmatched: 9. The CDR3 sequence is CASNLNRDRGSPLHL. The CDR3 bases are TGTGCCAGCAACCTGAACCGGGACAGGGGTTCACCCCTCCACCTT.

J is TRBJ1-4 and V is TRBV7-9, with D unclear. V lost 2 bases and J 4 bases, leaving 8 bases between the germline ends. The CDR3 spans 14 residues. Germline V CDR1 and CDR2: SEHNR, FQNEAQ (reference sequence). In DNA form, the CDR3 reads TGTGCCAGCAGCTTACACATGCTTAATGAAAAACTGTTTTTT. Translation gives CASSLHMLNEKLFF.

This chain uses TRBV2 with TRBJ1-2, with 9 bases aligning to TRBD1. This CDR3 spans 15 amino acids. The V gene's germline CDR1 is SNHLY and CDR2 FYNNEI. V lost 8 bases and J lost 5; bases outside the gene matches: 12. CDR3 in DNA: TGTGCCAGCCTTACAGGGGACAGGGATATGTATGGCTACACCTTC. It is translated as CASLTGDRDMYGYTF.

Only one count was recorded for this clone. CDR3 amino acids: CASSPRMDTEAFF. The CDR3 coding sequence is TGTGCCAGCAGCCCCCGAATGGACACTGAAGCTTTCTTT. The rearrangement joins TRBV16 to TRBJ1-1; D is uncertain. The germline V and J ends were trimmed by 4 bases and 3 bases, with 9 bases remaining between them. The CDR3 has 13 residues. Germline assignment: CDR1 KGHSY and CDR2 FQNENV.

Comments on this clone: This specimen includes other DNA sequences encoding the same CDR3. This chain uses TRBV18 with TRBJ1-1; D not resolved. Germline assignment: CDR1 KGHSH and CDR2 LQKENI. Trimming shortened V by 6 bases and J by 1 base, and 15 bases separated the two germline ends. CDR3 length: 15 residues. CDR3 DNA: TGTGCCAGCTCTCCTCCCTCGGGGAGGAACACTGAAGCTTTCTTT. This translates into CASSPPSGRNTEAFF. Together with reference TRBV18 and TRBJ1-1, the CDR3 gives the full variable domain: NAGVMQNPRHLVRRRGQEARLRCSPMKGHSHVYWYRQLPEEGLKFMVYLQKENIIDESGMPKERFSAEFPKEGPSILRIQQVVRGDSAAYFCASSPPSGRNTEAFFGQGTRLTVV.

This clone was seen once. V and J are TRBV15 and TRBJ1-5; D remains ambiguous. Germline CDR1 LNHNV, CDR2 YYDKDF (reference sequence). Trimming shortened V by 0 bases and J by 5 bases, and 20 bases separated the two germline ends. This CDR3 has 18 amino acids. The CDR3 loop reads CATSRDPLGTSRHQPQHF. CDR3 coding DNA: TGTGCCACCAGCAGAGATCCCCTCGGCACGTCACGCCATCAGCCCCAGCATTTT.

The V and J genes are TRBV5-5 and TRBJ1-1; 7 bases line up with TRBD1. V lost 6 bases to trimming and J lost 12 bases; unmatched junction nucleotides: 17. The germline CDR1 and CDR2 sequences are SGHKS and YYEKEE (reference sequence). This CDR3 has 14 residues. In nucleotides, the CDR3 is TGTGCCAGCAAATACGGGACAGCACTCCCTGAGTCTTTCTTT. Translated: CASKYGTALPESFF.

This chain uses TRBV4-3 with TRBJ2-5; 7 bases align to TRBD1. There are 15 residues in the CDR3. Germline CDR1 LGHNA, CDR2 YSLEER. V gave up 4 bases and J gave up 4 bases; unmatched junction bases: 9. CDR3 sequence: CASSPQLGQAETQYF. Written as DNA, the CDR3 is TGCGCCAGCAGCCCACAACTCGGACAGGCAGAGACCCAGTACTTC.